This entry lists 9 T cell receptor beta chains sequenced from one sample in a study of blood T cell repertoires in COVID-19. Clones were read by immunoSEQ multiplex PCR, and TCRdb kept only the in-frame ones, dropping some. The table shows roughly 150,000 clones, with roughly 80% occurring only once. The sequencing input was peripheral blood. Receptors originate from an elderly woman with acute or convalescent COVID-19.

The rearrangement uses TRBV7-2 and TRBJ2-3; TRBD2 matches 8 bases. The CDR3 is 15 residues long. V shed 1 base and J 2 bases; nucleotides not matched to a gene: 2. Per germline, CDR1 SGHTA and CDR2 FQGNSA. The CDR3 DNA sequence: TGTGCCAGCAGCTTAGGCGGGGGGTTCACAGATACGCAGTATTTT. Translated, it gives CASSLGGGFTDTQYF.

This clone was seen more than once but under ten times. The rearrangement links TRBV14 to TRBJ1-6; possible D gene TRBD1, 5 bases. Germline assignment: CDR1 SGHDN and CDR2 FVKESK. V was shortened by 4 bases and J by 6 bases, with 7 bases between the two germline ends. This CDR3 is built from 13 residues. CDR3: CASSPGLNSPLHF. The CDR3 DNA follows: TGTGCCAGCAGCCCGGGACTTAATTCACCCCTCCACTTT.

The genes are TRBV15 and TRBJ2-2; D is uncertain. The germline V gene encodes CDR1 LNHNV and CDR2 YYDKDF (reference sequence). This CDR3 spans 16 amino acids. Between the trimmed V and J ends, which lost 1 base and 1 base, there was a span of 10 bases. Written as DNA, the CDR3 is TGTGCCACCAGCAGAGGTCAGGCCTTGAACACCGGGGAGCTGTTTTTT. Translated: CATSRGQALNTGELFF. Based on the CDR3 plus reference TRBV15 and TRBJ2-2, the full variable domain is DAMVIQNPRYQVTQFGKPVTLSCSQTLNHNVMYWYQQKSSQAPKLLFHYYDKDFNNEADTPDNFQSRRPNTSFCFLDIRSPGLGDTAMYLCATSRGQALNTGELFFGEGSRLTVL.

The J gene is TRBJ2-1, the V gene TRBV20-1, with 13 bases that match TRBD2. J was trimmed by 0 bases and V by 3 bases; bases with no gene match: 8. Per the germline V gene, CDR1 is DFQATT and CDR2 is SNEGSKA (reference sequence). This CDR3 is built from 18 residues. CDR3 coding DNA: TGCAGTGCTAGTTCATTAGGACTAGCGGGAGTCTCCTACAATGAGCAGTTCTTC. Its translation: CSASSLGLAGVSYNEQFF.

CDR3 nucleotides: TGTGCCAGCAGTGCGCAAGGACTAAGAGATAACACCATATATTTT. This encodes CASSAQGLRDNTIYF. The V and J genes are TRBV2 and TRBJ1-3; D gene ambiguous. V lost 4 bases to trimming and J lost 7 bases, with 17 bases between them. Germline V gives CDR1 SNHLY, CDR2 FYNNEI. CDR3 length equals 15 residues.

CDR3 nucleotides: TGTGCCAGCTCACTCAGAAAGGGGGTCGTCACTGAAGCTTTCTTT. Translation: CASSLRKGVVTEAFF. This rearrangement joins TRBV18 to TRBJ1-1, with a weak D call TRBD1 (6 bases). The CDR3 spans 15 residues. Trimming stripped 4 bases from V and 4 bases from J, with 16 bases between. Looked up from germline, CDR1 is KGHSH and CDR2 is LQKENI.

This clone has a handful of counts. The chain joins TRBV5-4 to TRBJ2-5; 9 bases match TRBD2. This CDR3 region has 15 residues. After removal of 2 bases from V and 5 bases from J, the junction contained 7 bases not matched to a gene. The germline CDR1 and CDR2 sequences are SGHNT and YYREEE (reference sequence). In nucleotides, the CDR3 is TGTGCCAGCAGCTTTGCGGGGGGGCCCGGGGAGACCCAGTACTTC. Its translation is CASSFAGGPGETQYF.

The chain has TRBV7-2 and TRBJ2-1; 9 bases align to TRBD2. Germline CDR1 and CDR2: SGHTA and FQGNSA. Unmatched junction bases numbered 12, after V lost 1 base and J lost 2 bases. CDR3 size: 19 residues. The CDR3 region is CASSLGGRRASGAYNEQFF. The CDR3 DNA reads TGTGCCAGCAGCTTAGGCGGACGCCGGGCTAGCGGGGCCTACAATGAGCAGTTCTTC.

The chain combines TRBV5-6 with TRBJ1-2; possible D gene TRBD1, 6 bases. The CDR3 is made up of 15 amino acids. Trimming cost V 2 bases and J 3 bases, with 14 bases left between them. Germline-derived CDR1 and CDR2 are SGHDT and YYEEEE. This chain's CDR3 is CASSLVSGGHYGYTF. In DNA, the CDR3 is TGTGCCAGCAGCTTAGTGTCGGGGGGCCACTATGGCTACACCTTC.